These T cell receptor beta chains were read from a single sample in a study of shared T cell receptors in the human thymus. Sequencing was performed with immunoSEQ multiplex PCR; in TCRdb, only in-frame clones are kept and a portion is missing. The table includes about 660,000 clones, 88% detected once. These same records also appear under a second study, on human thymus T cells.

The sequencing sample was made of thymocytes. The receptors stem from a boy in the first two years of life with a congenital heart defect. The CDR3 runs from the conserved cysteine through the conserved F or W. A D gene is named only where the DNA matches it firmly. Part of the rows lack a size; the others show once, few, many or a class for expanded clones.

CASSKTGCYSNQPQHF	TGTGCCAGCAGCAAGACAGGCTGTTATAGCAATCAGCCCCAGCATTTT	.	TRBJ1-5	.	TRBV5-4
CASRRVGTKSTDTQYF	TGTGCCAGTAGGAGAGTCGGGACAAAGAGCACAGATACGCAGTATTTT	.	TRBJ2-3	once	TRBV19
CASSHQGAETQYF	TGTGCCAGCAGCCATCAAGGGGCAGAGACCCAGTACTTC	.	TRBJ2-5	.	TRBV14
CSARGRHEQFF	TGCAGTGCTAGGGGCAGGCATGAGCAGTTCTTC	.	TRBJ2-1	.	TRBV20-1
CASSLVSPGETQYF	TGTGCCAGCAGCTTAGTGTCACCGGGAGAGACCCAGTACTTC	.	TRBJ2-5	few	TRBV7-8
CASSQAGENVSYNEQFF	TGCGCCAGCAGCCAAGCTGGGGAGAACGTTTCCTACAATGAGCAGTTCTTC	.	TRBJ2-1	.	TRBV4-3
CASSVSYEQYF	TGTGCCAGCAGTGTATCCTACGAGCAGTACTTC	.	TRBJ2-7	.	TRBV28
CASSLSPHEGTGTYEQYF	TGTGCCAGCAGTTTATCCCCACATGAGGGGACAGGGACCTACGAGCAGTACTTC	TRBD1	TRBJ2-7	few	TRBV27
CASSMGSSGINSYEQYF	TGTGCCAGTAGTATGGGGAGTAGCGGGATCAACTCCTACGAGCAGTACTTC	TRBD2	TRBJ2-7	few	TRBV19
CAWRLGQGSEKLFF	TGTGCCTGGAGACTAGGACAGGGGAGCGAAAAACTGTTTTTT	TRBD1	TRBJ1-4	.	TRBV30
CASSLWVTQGLGQPQHF	TGTGCCAGCAGTTTATGGGTTACACAGGGGTTGGGTCAGCCCCAGCATTTT	TRBD1	TRBJ1-5	.	TRBV28
CASSHPPRNEQFF	TGCGCCAGCAGCCACCCCCCCCGGAATGAGCAGTTCTTC	.	TRBJ2-1	.	TRBV4-3
CASSQTSGSSYEQYF	TGTGCCAGCAGCCAGACTAGCGGGAGCTCCTACGAGCAGTACTTC	TRBD2	TRBJ2-7	.	TRBV4-2
CASSPGGQGAGAKNIQYF	TGTGCCAGCAGCCCAGGGGGACAGGGGGCGGGAGCCAAAAACATTCAGTACTTC	TRBD1	TRBJ2-4	.	TRBV4-2
CASEQGRGQPQHF	TGTGCCAGCGAGCAAGGGAGGGGGCAGCCCCAGCATTTT	.	TRBJ1-5	.	TRBV28
CASSLAGGRGNEQFF	TGTGCCAGTAGTCTAGCGGGAGGGAGGGGCAATGAGCAGTTCTTC	TRBD2	TRBJ2-1	.	TRBV19
CASSLGQGRETQYF	TGTGCCAGCAGTCTTGGACAGGGACGGGAGACCCAGTACTTC	TRBD1	TRBJ2-5	.	TRBV27
CAAGGGDRGGKLFF	TGTGCCGCGGGGGGGGGAGACCGAGGTGGAAAACTGTTTTTT	.	TRBJ1-4	few	TRBV6-5
CASSVLQGDETQYF	TGTGCCAGCAGTGTTCTACAGGGCGACGAGACCCAGTACTTC	.	TRBJ2-5	few	TRBV6-1
CASSPRGETQYF	TGTGCCAGCAGCCCCAGGGGGGAGACCCAGTACTTC	TRBD1	TRBJ2-5	few	TRBV9
CASSLEVLALTDTQYF	TGTGCCAGCAGCTTAGAGGTTTTAGCGTTAACAGATACGCAGTATTTT	.	TRBJ2-3	.	TRBV7-2
CASSRTGQGSEQYF	TGTGCCAGCAGCCGTACGGGACAGGGGTCCGAGCAGTACTTC	TRBD1	TRBJ2-7	.	TRBV27
CASSPNRQGTDTQYF	TGTGCCAGCAGCCCGAACAGACAGGGAACAGATACGCAGTATTTT	TRBD1	TRBJ2-3	.	TRBV7-9
CASSPHGGTSEETQYF	TGTGCCAGCAGTCCGCACGGCGGGACTAGCGAAGAGACCCAGTACTTC	TRBD2	TRBJ2-5	.	TRBV28
CASSEGQGRMATQYF	TGTGCCAGCAGTGAAGGACAGGGGAGGATGGCGACCCAGTACTTC	TRBD1	TRBJ2-5	.	TRBV2
CASSLSAGSTSNQPQHF	TGTGCCAGCAGTTTATCCGCCGGGTCCACTAGCAATCAGCCCCAGCATTTT	.	TRBJ1-5	.	TRBV27
CASSDTIAGAEQFF	TGTGCCAGCAGTGACACGATAGCGGGAGCTGAGCAGTTCTTC	TRBD2	TRBJ2-1	.	TRBV6-4
CASSQKAGTGVTYNEQFF	TGTGCCAGCAGCCAGAAGGCGGGGACAGGGGTTACCTACAATGAGCAGTTCTTC	TRBD1	TRBJ2-1	.	TRBV5-6
CVSSFLAGRNNEQFF	TGTGTCAGCAGTTTCCTAGCGGGGAGAAACAATGAGCAGTTCTTC	TRBD2	TRBJ2-1	.	TRBV28
CASSIAGGEGMNTEAFF	TGTGCCAGTAGTATTGCGGGGGGGGAGGGCATGAACACTGAAGCTTTCTTT	.	TRBJ1-1	.	TRBV19
CASSGVWRENTGELFF	TGTGCCAGTAGTGGGGTCTGGCGGGAGAACACCGGGGAGCTGTTTTTT	.	TRBJ2-2	.	TRBV19
CAIKELEAPDTQYF	TGTGCCATCAAGGAGCTAGAGGCCCCAGATACGCAGTATTTT	.	TRBJ2-3	.	TRBV10-3
CASSWGSTGQREGQETQYF	TGTGCCAGCAGCTGGGGGTCGACAGGGCAGCGGGAGGGACAAGAGACCCAGTACTTC	TRBD2	TRBJ2-5	once	TRBV5-4
CAISLHQGIGANYGYTF	TGTGCCATCAGCCTCCATCAGGGGATTGGAGCTAACTATGGCTACACCTTC	.	TRBJ1-2	.	TRBV10-3
CASRARGTGELFF	TGTGCCAGCAGAGCCCGGGGCACCGGGGAGCTGTTTTTT	.	TRBJ2-2	.	TRBV28
CAGSPGGRAYEQYF	TGTGCCGGCTCCCCTGGCGGGAGGGCCTACGAGCAGTACTTC	TRBD2	TRBJ2-7	.	TRBV7-2
CASRDSGSGYTF	TGTGCCAGCAGGGACAGTGGCTCTGGCTACACCTTC	.	TRBJ1-2	.	TRBV6-5
CASRFDRTQFGELFF	TGTGCCAGCAGGTTTGACAGGACCCAGTTCGGGGAGCTGTTTTTT	.	TRBJ2-2	.	TRBV2
CASSFLPGGNYGYTF	TGTGCCAGCAGTTTCCTCCCGGGGGGGAACTATGGCTACACCTTC	.	TRBJ1-2	.	TRBV28
CASSLSGESSNQPQHF	TGTGCCAGCAGTTTATCAGGGGAATCTAGCAATCAGCCCCAGCATTTT	.	TRBJ1-5	once	TRBV27
CASTYLRGRTGELFF	TGTGCCAGTACCTACCTTAGGGGGCGGACCGGGGAGCTGTTTTTT	TRBD1	TRBJ2-2	.	TRBV19
CASRRWGGQPQHF	TGTGCCAGCAGGAGATGGGGGGGACAGCCCCAGCATTTT	.	TRBJ1-5	.	TRBV27
CASSPTGQGANEQYF	TGTGCCAGCAGCCCAACGGGTCAGGGGGCAAACGAGCAGTACTTC	TRBD1	TRBJ2-7	few	TRBV14
CSAPIGETQYF	TGCAGTGCGCCGATCGGGGAGACCCAGTACTTC	.	TRBJ2-5	.	TRBV20-1
CASRGSGSTGELFF	TGTGCCAGCAGGGGAAGCGGGAGCACCGGGGAGCTGTTTTTT	TRBD2	TRBJ2-2	.	TRBV5-6
CASSRLAGAGDTGELFF	TGTGCCAGCAGCCGACTAGCGGGAGCTGGGGACACCGGGGAGCTGTTTTTT	TRBD2	TRBJ2-2	.	TRBV7-9
CASSQDERDAYNEQFF	TGTGCCAGCAGCCAAGACGAGCGGGACGCCTACAATGAGCAGTTCTTC	TRBD2	TRBJ2-1	.	TRBV4-2
CSVIGREGGPDTQYF	TGCAGCGTTATCGGGCGGGAGGGCGGCCCAGATACGCAGTATTTT	TRBD2	TRBJ2-3	.	TRBV29-1